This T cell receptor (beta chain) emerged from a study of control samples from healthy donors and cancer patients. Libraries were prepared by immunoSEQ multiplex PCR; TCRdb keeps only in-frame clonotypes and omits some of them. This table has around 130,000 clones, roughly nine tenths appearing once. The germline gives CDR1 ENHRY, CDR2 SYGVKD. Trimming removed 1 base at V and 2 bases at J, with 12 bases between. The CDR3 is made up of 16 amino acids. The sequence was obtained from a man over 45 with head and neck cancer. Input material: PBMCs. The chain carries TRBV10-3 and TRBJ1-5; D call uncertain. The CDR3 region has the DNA TGTGCCATCAGTGAGTTCGGGGTGGTAGGCAATCAGCCCCAGCATTTT. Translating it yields CAISEFGVVGNQPQHF.